The 13 T cell receptor beta chains below all came from one sample that was sequenced in a study of T cell responses to AZD1222 COVID-19 vaccine. This table comes from immunoSEQ multiplex PCR, and its TCRdb copy is limited to in-frame clones, with some not included. The table shows some 74,000 clones, with around nine tenths occurring only once. Source: peripheral blood, taken 28 days after the second AZD1222 dose. The receptors shown here come from an adult who received the AZD1222 COVID-19 vaccine.

The chain recombines TRBV6-5 with TRBJ2-7, with 8 bases matching TRBD1. Germline-derived CDR1 and CDR2 are MNHEY and SVGAGI. V gave up 0 bases and J gave up 5 bases; unmatched junction bases: 6. The CDR3 is made up of 15 amino acids. The CDR3 DNA sequence: TGTGCCAGCAGTTACTCCGGACAGGGAAACCACGAGCAGTACTTC. Protein: CASSYSGQGNHEQYF.

The DNA for the CDR3 is TGTGCCAGCAGAATCGGGGGCTGGGGGACTGAAGCTTTCTTT. Its protein is CASRIGGWGTEAFF. The chain combines TRBV6-5 with TRBJ1-1; a weak D match, TRBD1 (6 bases). The CDR3 contains 14 residues. The germline V gene encodes CDR1 MNHEY and CDR2 SVGAGI. Trimming shortened V by 6 bases and J by 5 bases, and 16 bases separated the two germline ends.

The V and J genes are TRBV5-1 and TRBJ2-7; the D is unclear. This CDR3 is 14 amino acids long. With 4 bases removed from V and 4 bases from J, the gap between germline ends came to 15 bases. Germline V gene sequence: CDR1 SGHRS, CDR2 YFSETQ. This CDR3 reads CASSPGGLGYEQYF. The CDR3 DNA reads TGCGCCAGCAGCCCCGGCGGTCTAGGGTACGAGCAGTACTTC.

The chain employs TRBV6-5 and TRBJ1-1, with 10 bases that match TRBD1. The V segment lost 5 bases and the J segment 5 bases; nucleotides outside the gene matches: 8. Germline V gene sequence: CDR1 MNHEY, CDR2 SVGAGI. The CDR3 runs 15 residues. The CDR3 reads CASSKRTGGSTEAFF. CDR3 DNA sequence: TGTGCCAGCAGTAAGCGGACAGGGGGAAGTACTGAAGCTTTCTTT.

The count of this clone is one. The V gene is TRBV7-2, the J gene TRBJ2-7, with 8 bases that match TRBD1. Germline CDR1 is SGHTA and CDR2 is FQGNSA. The ends lost 5 bases at V and 2 bases at J; junction bases unmatched: 5. This CDR3 comprises 14 residues. The CDR3 loop is CASSPRTGTYEQYF. DNA of the CDR3: TGTGCCAGCAGCCCGCGGACAGGGACCTACGAGCAGTACTTC.

The chain carries TRBV11-2 and TRBJ2-3; perhaps TRBD2 as D (6 bases). The germline V gene encodes CDR1 SGHAT and CDR2 FQNNGV. V was trimmed by 1 base and J by 2 bases, leaving 10 bases between them. This CDR3 spans 15 amino acids. CDR3 residues: CASSLASGVTDTQYF. The CDR3 DNA sequence: TGTGCCAGCAGCTTAGCTTCGGGAGTCACAGATACGCAGTATTTT.

The V and J genes are TRBV5-6 and TRBJ2-7, with D possibly matching TRBD1 (5 bases). V lost 2 bases to trimming and J lost 1 base, with 10 bases between them. The CDR3 contains 14 residues. Germline values: CDR1 SGHDT, CDR2 YYEEEE. CDR3 loop: CASSLGVGSYEQYF. Here the CDR3 DNA reads TGTGCCAGCAGCTTAGGGGTAGGTTCCTACGAGCAGTACTTC.

This chain links TRBV19 with TRBJ2-5, with a weak D call TRBD2 (6 bases). In germline, CDR1 is LNHDA, CDR2 SQIVND (reference sequence). The CDR3 has 13 residues. V lost 6 bases to trimming and J lost 5 bases, with 13 bases between them. CDR3 in DNA: TGTGCCAGTAGCGGGGCAGGGAGGGAGACCCAGTACTTC. Protein sequence: CASSGAGRETQYF.

The V gene is TRBV5-1, the J gene TRBJ1-1, with D unclear. Germline V gives CDR1 SGHRS, CDR2 YFSETQ. Trimming left V 5 bases short and J 0 bases short, with 17 bases between. The CDR3 has 16 amino acids. For the CDR3, the DNA is TGCGCCAGCAGAATACGGCCCCAGGATGTGAACACTGAAGCTTTCTTT. Encoded protein: CASRIRPQDVNTEAFF.

The V call is TRBV18, the J call TRBJ1-6; D possibly corresponds to TRBD1 (6 bases). The germline CDR1 and CDR2 sequences are KGHSH and LQKENI. CDR3 size: 18 residues. V was cut by 8 bases and J by 0 bases, with 20 bases left in between. This CDR3 is CASRSTWGQSSYNSPLHF. Written as DNA, the CDR3 is TGTGCCAGCCGGTCCACCTGGGGGCAAAGCTCCTATAATTCACCCCTCCACTTT.

V gene TRBV3-1 (or the pseudogene TRBV3-2) combines with J gene TRBJ1-2; D is perhaps TRBD1 (5 bases). Germline-derived CDR1 and CDR2 are LGHDT and YNNKEL (reference sequence). This CDR3 region has 12 residues. Trimming cost V 11 bases and J 2 bases, with 12 bases left between them. CDR3 amino acids: CAPPTENYGYTF. CDR3 nucleotide sequence: TGTGCCCCCCCGACAGAGAACTATGGCTACACCTTC.

The sample holds one count of this clone. The CDR3 coding sequence is TGTGCCAGCGGCAGGGAGCTGCAGCCCCAGCATTTT. This translates into CASGRELQPQHF. V usage is TRBV19 and J usage is TRBJ1-5; D might be TRBD1 (5 bases). This CDR3 comprises 12 residues. V shed 9 bases and J shed 7 bases, with 13 bases lying between them. CDR1 is LNHDA, CDR2 SQIVND, per germline (reference sequence). Full variable domain (rest looked up from reference TRBV19 and TRBJ1-5): DGGITQSPKYLFRKEGQNVTLSCEQNLNHDAMYWYRQDPGQGLRLIYYSQIVNDFQKGDIAEGYSVSREKKESFPLTVTSAQKNPTAFYLCASGRELQPQHFGDGTRLSIL.

The chain employs TRBV5-6 and TRBJ1-2; no firm D call. This CDR3 contains 12 residues. Germline loops: CDR1 SGHDT, CDR2 YYEEEE. V gave up 0 bases and J gave up 8 bases, with 8 bases separating them. CDR3 DNA: TGTGCCAGCAGCTTGGGACAATGGGGCTACACCTTC. It translates to CASSLGQWGYTF.